One sample yielded the 15 T cell receptor beta chains listed below, sequenced in a study of blood T cell repertoires in COVID-19 (dated by TCRdb to about 2020). Libraries were constructed by the immunoSEQ multiplex PCR assay. TCRdb took this table from immuneACCESS and kept in-frame rearrangements with V and J called. Such tables lack part of the clones; where checked against another copy, unresolved V genes explain under half of the gap, and the rest is unexplained. Counted in this sample were a few hundred thousand clones; about 84% of them appeared once. 9.5% to 15% of the sample is taken by the ten largest. The sequencing sample was made of peripheral blood. The receptors stem from a human donor in a cohort sampled during active COVID-19.

The genes are TRBV27 and TRBJ1-6; the D is unclear. The CDR3 has 16 amino acids. The germline V and J ends were trimmed by 5 bases and 7 bases, with 18 bases remaining between them. The germline CDR1 and CDR2 sequences are MNHEY and SMNVEV (reference sequence). The CDR3 is CASSPPHEVGNSPLHF. The DNA of the CDR3 is TGTGCCAGCAGTCCTCCCCATGAGGTTGGGAATTCACCCCTCCACTTT.

This clone was seen once. The chain is built from TRBV7-9 and TRBJ1-6; maybe TRBD1 (6 bases). The germline gives CDR1 SEHNR, CDR2 FQNEAQ (reference sequence). The V end was cut by 2 bases, the J end by 7 bases, with 15 bases between. The CDR3 totals 16 residues. CDR3 nucleotide sequence: TGTGCCAGCAGCTTAATCAGGGGCCAGGGGAATTCACCCCTCCACTTT. Protein sequence: CASSLIRGQGNSPLHF.

This chain links TRBV7-9 with TRBJ2-1; D may be TRBD2 (6 bases). The germline V gene has CDR1 SEHNR and CDR2 FQNEAQ (reference sequence). V gave up 9 bases and J gave up 9 bases, with 21 bases separating them. The CDR3 is made up of 14 amino acids. Here the CDR3 DNA reads TGTGCCAGTCGGGCGGGACCAGTCCGTGGTGAGCAGTTCTTC. It yields the protein CASRAGPVRGEQFF.

The chain uses TRBV10-3 and TRBJ1-4, with 8 bases that match TRBD1. With 2 bases clipped from V and 4 bases from J, the junction kept 3 bases outside the gene matches. In germline, CDR1 is ENHRY, CDR2 SYGVKD. There are 15 residues in the CDR3. DNA for the CDR3: TGTGCCATCAGTGAGCCAGGGGGCCTTAATGAAAAACTGTTTTTT. It yields the protein CAISEPGGLNEKLFF.

CDR3: CASSRNRGENEKLFF. DNA for the CDR3: TGTGCCAGCAGCCGAAACAGGGGGGAAAATGAAAAACTGTTTTTT. This chain connects TRBV3-1 (or the pseudogene TRBV3-2) to TRBJ1-4; 8 bases are shared with TRBD1. CDR1 and CDR2 from the germline V gene are LGHDT and YNNKEL (reference sequence). The J segment lost 5 bases and the V segment lost 4 bases, leaving 6 bases of the junction unmatched. The CDR3 is 15 residues long.

This clone appeared a few times. The chain joins TRBV6-1 to TRBJ2-1; TRBD2 agrees at 13 bases. Germline trimming cut 4 bases from V and 7 bases from J; bases unmatched to any gene: 7. Looked up from germline, CDR1 is MNHNS and CDR2 is SASEGT. The CDR3 contains 16 residues. The CDR3 reads CASSGRRTSGSNEQFF. In nucleotides, the CDR3 is TGTGCCAGCAGTGGAAGAAGGACTAGCGGGAGTAATGAGCAGTTCTTC.

Points on this clone: Other DNA sequences in this specimen translate into the identical CDR3. The chain combines TRBV6-5 with TRBJ1-1; no definite D call. V gave up 2 bases and J gave up 5 bases, with 9 bases separating them. In germline, CDR1 is MNHEY, CDR2 SVGAGI. This CDR3 comprises 13 residues. CDR3 DNA: TGTGCCAGCAGTTACGGGCGGGGAACTGAAGCTTTCTTT. This sequence encodes CASSYGRGTEAFF.

This clone was found a few times. The chain employs TRBV28 and TRBJ1-5; D possibly corresponds to TRBD1 (5 bases). CDR3 size: 16 residues. CDR1 is MDHEN and CDR2 is SYDVKM in the germline V gene. The ends were cut back, 4 bases at V and 4 bases at J, with 17 bases in the middle. The DNA of the CDR3 is TGTGCCAGCAGTTGGGGCAGTCCCGTTGGGAATCAGCCCCAGCATTTT. As protein: CASSWGSPVGNQPQHF.

This clone was seen just once. The chain links TRBV19 to TRBJ1-5; 7 bases are a match to TRBD1. The CDR3 runs to 16 residues. Per germline, CDR1 LNHDA and CDR2 SQIVND (reference sequence). V trimming: 6 bases; J trimming: 6 bases; junction bases outside the gene matches: 14. The CDR3, as DNA: TGTGCCAGTAGGTCGGAGGAGGGGGCCCAGGGTCAGCCCCAGCATTTT. Translating gives CASRSEEGAQGQPQHF.

J is TRBJ2-7 and V is TRBV14, with TRBD1 as a possible D gene (5 bases). CDR1 and CDR2 from the germline V gene are SGHDN and FVKESK. Trimming cost V 2 bases and J 7 bases, with 12 bases left between them. The CDR3 spans 13 residues. CDR3 protein: CASSQTHSGEQYF. The CDR3 bases are TGTGCCAGCAGCCAAACTCACTCAGGGGAGCAGTACTTC.

The V call is TRBV19, the J call TRBJ1-3, with no clear D. The germline gives CDR1 LNHDA, CDR2 SQIVND (reference sequence). CDR3 size: 14 residues. V dropped 6 bases and J dropped 0 bases, with 9 bases sitting between them. CDR3 sequence (DNA): TGTGCCAGTAGCAGACGGGGCTCTGGAAACACCATATATTTT. It specifies CASSRRGSGNTIYF.

This chain links TRBV5-6 with TRBJ2-1; D gene uncertain. Germline values: CDR1 SGHDT, CDR2 YYEEEE. The CDR3 is 13 amino acids. Trimming stripped 4 bases from V and 8 bases from J, with 13 bases between. CDR3 sequence: CASSPPERYEQFF. CDR3 bases: TGTGCCAGCAGCCCGCCGGAGCGCTATGAGCAGTTCTTC. Full variable domain (missing parts from reference TRBV5-6 and TRBJ2-1): DAGVTQSPTHLIKTRGQQVTLRCSPKSGHDTVSWYQQALGQGPQFIFQYYEEEERQRGNFPDRFSGHQFPNYSSELNVNALLLGDSALYLCASSPPERYEQFFGPGTRLTVL.

The chain is built from TRBV30 and TRBJ1-2; D ambiguous. Germline CDR1 and CDR2: GTSNPN and SVGIG (reference sequence). Trimming pared 0 bases from V and 5 bases from J, leaving 7 bases between. This CDR3 comprises 12 residues. The CDR3 is CAWSVPGYGYTF. CDR3 sequence (DNA): TGTGCCTGGAGTGTACCGGGTTATGGCTACACCTTC.

This clone came up once. J is TRBJ2-7 and V is TRBV23-1, with 10 bases that match TRBD1. TRBV23-1 is treated as an ORF (open reading frame) with a function not yet certain. With V trimmed by 3 bases and J by 3 bases, 8 bases remained unmatched. This CDR3 is built from 16 residues. The CDR3 DNA reads TGCGCCAGCAGTCACCTCGGGACAGGGGTTTTCTACGAGCAGTACTTC. Protein product: CASSHLGTGVFYEQYF.

The chain has TRBV7-2 and TRBJ2-5; D not certain. V was pared by 2 bases and J by 2 bases, with 6 bases between. This CDR3 contains 13 residues. CDR1 and CDR2 (germline): SGHTA, FQGNSA. The DNA for the CDR3 is TGTGCCAGCAGCTTACCCAATCAAGAGACCCAGTACTTC. Translated, it gives CASSLPNQETQYF.